These 23 T cell receptor beta chains share one sample of origin, sequenced in a study of T cell repertoires in cytomegalovirus infection. No cognate antigen is known for these TCRs. Each CDR3 protein gets one entry after TCRdb re-called the reads with MiXCR. The sample records about 890,000 distinct CDR3 sequences, more than 25% being singletons. The sample consisted of cultured CD8+ T cells from PBMCs, taken from culture after CMV antigen stimulation. All receptors come from a human donor in good health (CMV status not recorded). Some clones in this sample may be carry-over from other donors' samples.

The chain links TRBV4-3 to TRBJ2-1; no firm D call. Per germline, CDR1 LGHNA and CDR2 YSLEER. Between the trimmed V and J ends, which lost 1 base and 0 bases, there was a span of 13 bases. This CDR3 comprises 17 residues. The CDR3 is CASSQAMAASSYNEQFF. CDR3 DNA: TGCGCCAGCAGCCAAGCTATGGCGGCGAGCTCCTACAATGAGCAGTTCTTC.

Notes on this clonotype: This clone may be a read error of a much larger clone one base away. The chain uses TRBV7-9 and TRBJ2-1; TRBD2 is a possible D gene (6 bases). CDR3 length equals 16 residues. Germline V gives CDR1 SEHNR, CDR2 FQNEAQ (reference sequence). V dropped 8 bases and J dropped 4 bases, with 21 bases sitting between them. The CDR3 sequence is CASGPASGERYNEQFF. In DNA, the CDR3 is TGTGCCAGCGGCCCCGCGTCGGGGGAGCGTTACAATGAGCAGTTCTTC. Complete variable domain (other parts from reference TRBV7-9 and TRBJ2-1): DTGVSQNPRHKITKRGQNVTFRCDPISEHNRLYWYRQTLGQGPEFLTYFQNEAQLEKSRLLSDRFSAERPKGSFSTLEIQRTEQGDSAMYLCASGPASGERYNEQFFGPGTRLTVL.

V usage is TRBV2 and J usage is TRBJ2-3; TRBD2 matches 9 bases. In germline, CDR1 is SNHLY, CDR2 FYNNEI. Trimming at V came to 10 bases and at J to 2 bases, leaving 4 bases not matched to a gene. The length of the CDR3 is 13 residues. The CDR3 spells CANIAGDTDTQYF. CDR3 nucleotides: TGTGCCAATATAGCGGGGGACACAGATACGCAGTATTTT.

This clonotype showed up just a few times. The chain is built from TRBV10-3 and TRBJ1-1; possibly TRBD1 for D (5 bases). The CDR3 runs 14 residues. Germline V lookup: CDR1 ENHRY, CDR2 SYGVKD. V was pared by 10 bases and J by 0 bases, with 15 bases between. CDR3 nucleotides: TGTGCCACCGGGGGGGAAGCTATGAACACTGAAGCTTTCTTT. Encoded protein: CATGGEAMNTEAFF.

This chain links TRBV6-1 with TRBJ2-7, with D possibly being TRBD2 (5 bases). The CDR3 covers 13 residues. Germline CDR1 is MNHNS and CDR2 is SASEGT. Deletions cut 3 bases from V and 3 bases from J, with 9 bases between. CDR3 residues: CASSDVRGYEQYV. The CDR3 DNA sequence: TGTGCCAGCAGTGACGTTCGGGGCTACGAGCAGTACGTC.

This chain connects TRBV27 to TRBJ2-7; D possibly uses TRBD1 or TRBD2 (6 bases each). CDR1 and CDR2 from the germline V gene are MNHEY and SMNVEV (reference sequence). The CDR3 has 15 residues. Trimming left V 6 bases short and J 6 bases short, with 21 bases between. The CDR3 DNA reads as TGTGCCAGCAGGACGCACGGGGGCGAGTTCGGCGAGCAGTACTTC. As protein: CASRTHGGEFGEQYF.

The genes are TRBV6-5 and TRBJ2-7, with D unresolved. There are 17 residues in the CDR3. Germline values: CDR1 MNHEY, CDR2 SVGAGI. V lost 6 bases, J lost 2 bases, and 23 bases lay in between. The CDR3 DNA is TGTGCCAGCAGGGCCGCCAGGTTCCCGCGGTTCGCCTACGAGCAGTACTTC. Translating it yields CASRAARFPRFAYEQYF.

This clonotype was counted at least ten times. This chain links TRBV6-1 with TRBJ2-1; perhaps TRBD2 as D (6 bases). The CDR3 is 18 amino acids. With 2 bases removed from V and 3 bases from J, the gap between germline ends came to 20 bases. Germline CDR1 reads MNHNS; CDR2 reads SASEGT. The CDR3 nucleotides are TGTGCCAGCAGTGAAATGGGGACTCTTAGTTACAACTACAATGAGCAGTTCTTC. It codes for CASSEMGTLSYNYNEQFF.

The V gene is TRBV12-3 or TRBV12-4, the J gene TRBJ2-2; 11 bases are a match to TRBD2. V lost 2 bases and J lost 5; bases outside the gene matches: 13. This CDR3 region has 19 residues. The CDR3 region has the DNA TGTGCCAGCAGTTTAACCCCGGGGGCTAGCGGGGGGAAGACCGGGGAGCTGTTTTTT. Amino acids: CASSLTPGASGGKTGELFF.

This clonotype came up once. A much larger clone lies a single base off, so this may be a read error. V gene TRBV7-2 combines with J gene TRBJ1-2; no definite D call. Germline CDR1 is SGHTA and CDR2 is FQGNSA. CDR3 length: 16 residues. Trimming removed 4 bases from V and 3 bases from J, with 18 bases in between. CDR3 loop: CASSSDPGSLDYGYTF. The CDR3 DNA reads TGTGCCAGCAGCTCTGATCCGGGGAGTTTAGACTATGGCTACACCTTC. Looking up the rest from reference TRBV7-2 and TRBJ1-2 gives the full variable domain: GAGVSQSPSNKVTEKGKDVELRCDPISGHTALYWYRQSLGQGLEFLIYFQGNSAPDKSGLPSDRFSAERTGGSVSTLTIQRTQQEDSAVYLCASSSDPGSLDYGYTFGSGTRLTVV.

In the case of this clonotype: At one end, the junction sequence differs from germline, possibly due to a read error. This chain links TRBV7-1 with TRBJ1-3, with a tentative D call TRBD1 (6 bases). TRBV7-1 is reported as an ORF; its role is uncertain. This CDR3 has 16 residues. CDR3 nucleotides: TGTGCCAGTCCAGAGGCCTCGGGGGCCCCTGGAAACACCATATCTTTT. As protein: CASPEASGAPGNTISF.

V is TRBV20-1 and J is TRBJ2-3, with 13 bases fitting TRBD2. CDR3 length: 18 amino acids. The germline gives CDR1 DFQATT, CDR2 SNEGSKA (reference sequence). V shed 2 bases and J 1 base; nucleotides not matched to a gene: 9. This CDR3 is CSARPGLAGLRGTDTQYF. Here the CDR3 DNA reads TGCAGTGCTAGACCGGGACTAGCGGGGCTTCGGGGCACAGATACGCAGTATTTT.

The rearrangement links TRBV5-5 to TRBJ2-1; D unresolved. The CDR3 is 13 residues long. Germline lookup yields CDR1 SGHKS and CDR2 YYEKEE (reference sequence). The V and J ends lost 0 bases and 8 bases respectively, with 9 bases between them. In DNA, the CDR3 is TGTGCCAGCAGCTTGGTACGAACGGATGAGCAGTTCTTC. The encoded protein is CASSLVRTDEQFF.

A few counts support this clonotype. J is TRBJ2-7 and V is TRBV7-9, with D possibly TRBD2 on 6 matching bases. The CDR3 extends over 14 amino acids. V lost 5 bases and J 5 bases, leaving 16 bases between the germline ends. CDR1 SEHNR and CDR2 FQNEAQ come from the germline V gene (reference sequence). The CDR3 coding sequence is TGTGCCAGCAGCCCCTCGGCGGGGAGTGACGAGCAGTACTTC. This codes for CASSPSAGSDEQYF.

This clonotype was found a few times. The chain joins TRBV15 to TRBJ2-5; weak D call: TRBD2 (5 bases). Germline V gives CDR1 LNHNV, CDR2 YYDKDF (reference sequence). The CDR3 is 15 residues long. Trimming removed 3 bases at V and 5 bases at J, with 16 bases between. In DNA, the CDR3 is TGTGCCACCAGCAGCCTTCCTAGCCCGATGGAGACCCAGTACTTC. Translated: CATSSLPSPMETQYF.

The chain links TRBV15 to TRBJ2-1; D is possibly TRBD1 or TRBD2 (5 bases each). This CDR3 comprises 14 residues. V lost 1 base and J 9 bases, leaving 13 bases between the germline ends. Germline-derived CDR1 and CDR2 are LNHNV and YYDKDF (reference sequence). CDR3 DNA sequence: TGTGCCACCAGCAGAGCAACGGAAGGGACTGAGCAGTTCTTC. Translating gives CATSRATEGTEQFF.

The rearrangement uses TRBV12-3 or TRBV12-4 and TRBJ1-6; 9 bases agree with TRBD1. V shed 7 bases, J shed 7 bases, and the junction held 8 bases outside the gene matches. The CDR3 has 15 amino acids. This CDR3 is CASTEQGALNSPLHF. The CDR3, as DNA: TGTGCCAGCACGGAACAGGGGGCACTGAATTCACCCCTCCACTTT.

This clonotype appeared a single time. The chain joins TRBV5-5 to TRBJ1-1; TRBD1 is a possible D gene (5 bases). With 4 bases removed from V and 5 bases from J, the gap between germline ends came to 18 bases. Germline V lookup: CDR1 SGHKS, CDR2 YYEKEE (reference sequence). This CDR3 contains 15 residues. The CDR3 here is CASSPPQGVGTEAFF. The CDR3 DNA sequence: TGTGCCAGCAGCCCTCCGCAGGGTGTAGGGACTGAAGCTTTCTTT.

Notes on this clonotype: A much more abundant neighbour one base away suggests this may be a read error. This sequence joins TRBV7-2 and TRBJ2-2; the D gene is possibly TRBD2 (5 bases). V lost 2 bases to trimming and J lost 5 bases, with 18 bases between them. CDR1 and CDR2 (germline): SGHTA, FQGNSA. CDR3 length equals 17 residues. The CDR3, as DNA: TGTGCCAGCAGCTTACCCTCAGCGGAGGCACCTACCGGGGAGCTGTTTTTT. Its translation: CASSLPSAEAPTGELFF.

This clonotype was counted only a few times. The chain couples TRBV15 to TRBJ1-1; D ambiguous. Trimming pared 1 base from V and 1 base from J, leaving 7 bases between. The CDR3 is made up of 14 amino acids. Germline lookup yields CDR1 LNHNV and CDR2 YYDKDF (reference sequence). The CDR3 spells CATSRGTANTEAFF. Written as DNA, the CDR3 is TGTGCCACCAGCAGAGGGACGGCGAACACTGAAGCTTTCTTT.

There are many counts of this clonotype. The chain joins TRBV2 to TRBJ1-4; D is unclear. This CDR3 spans 15 amino acids. Germline V gene lookup returns CDR1 SNHLY and CDR2 FYNNEI. The germline V and J ends were trimmed by 7 bases and 0 bases, with 12 bases remaining between them. The CDR3 sequence: CASTASSATNEKLFF. CDR3 bases: TGTGCCAGCACAGCCAGTTCTGCAACTAATGAAAAACTGTTTTTT.

In its sample, this clonotype was seen many times. J is TRBJ2-3 and V is TRBV7-3, with D tentatively TRBD2 (5 bases). The CDR3 runs 16 residues. V shed 4 bases and J shed 0 bases, with 14 bases lying between them. Germline CDR1 is SGHTA and CDR2 is FQGTGA. The CDR3 nucleotides are TGTGCCAGCAGCTCCCCACTTGGCGGGAGCACAGATACGCAGTATTTT. Its translation: CASSSPLGGSTDTQYF.

This clonotype occurred a few times. This sequence joins TRBV12-3 or TRBV12-4 and TRBJ1-5, with TRBD1 matching 9 bases. This CDR3 contains 12 residues. The junction had 3 bases not matched to a gene; V was cut back by 8 bases and J by 7 bases. CDR3 in amino acids: CASGTGIQPQHF. The CDR3 DNA follows: TGTGCCAGCGGGACAGGGATACAGCCCCAGCATTTT.